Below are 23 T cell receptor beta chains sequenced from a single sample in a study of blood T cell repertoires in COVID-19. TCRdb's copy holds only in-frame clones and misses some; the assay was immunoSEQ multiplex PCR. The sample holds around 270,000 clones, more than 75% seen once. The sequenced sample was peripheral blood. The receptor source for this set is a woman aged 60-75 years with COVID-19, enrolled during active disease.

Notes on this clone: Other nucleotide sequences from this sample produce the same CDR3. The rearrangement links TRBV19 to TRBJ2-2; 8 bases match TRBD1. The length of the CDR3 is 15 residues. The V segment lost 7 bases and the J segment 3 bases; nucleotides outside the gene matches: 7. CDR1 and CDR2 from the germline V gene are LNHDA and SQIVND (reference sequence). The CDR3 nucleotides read TGTGCCAGTACCCCAGGGGGCCGGGACACCGGGGAGCTGTTTTTT. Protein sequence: CASTPGGRDTGELFF.

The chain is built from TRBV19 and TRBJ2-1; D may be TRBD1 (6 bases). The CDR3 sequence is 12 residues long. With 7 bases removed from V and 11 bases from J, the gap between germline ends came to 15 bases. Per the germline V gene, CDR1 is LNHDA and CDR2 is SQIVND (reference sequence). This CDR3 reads CASTLGRDKQFF. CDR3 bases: TGTGCCAGTACCCTAGGCCGGGACAAGCAGTTCTTC.

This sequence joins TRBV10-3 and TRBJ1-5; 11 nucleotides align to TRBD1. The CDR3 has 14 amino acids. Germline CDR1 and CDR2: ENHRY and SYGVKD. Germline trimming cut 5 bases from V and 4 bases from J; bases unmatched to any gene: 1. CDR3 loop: CAISRDRGNQPQHF. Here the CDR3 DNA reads TGTGCCATCAGTAGGGACAGGGGGAATCAGCCCCAGCATTTT.

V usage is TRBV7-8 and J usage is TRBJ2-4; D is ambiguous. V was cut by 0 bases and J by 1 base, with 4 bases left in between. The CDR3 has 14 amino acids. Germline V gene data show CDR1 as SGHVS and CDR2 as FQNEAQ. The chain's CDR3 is CASSLARAKNIQYF. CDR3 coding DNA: TGTGCCAGCAGCTTAGCCAGGGCCAAAAACATTCAGTACTTC.

DNA for the CDR3: TGTGCCAGTAGTATAGCATACGCGGGAGGCCACAATGAGCAGTTCTTC. It encodes CASSIAYAGGHNEQFF. The chain has TRBV19 and TRBJ2-1; 8 nucleotides align to TRBD2. Germline assignment: CDR1 LNHDA and CDR2 SQIVND (reference sequence). There are 16 residues in the CDR3. V was pared by 1 base and J by 5 bases, with 7 bases of the junction left unmatched.

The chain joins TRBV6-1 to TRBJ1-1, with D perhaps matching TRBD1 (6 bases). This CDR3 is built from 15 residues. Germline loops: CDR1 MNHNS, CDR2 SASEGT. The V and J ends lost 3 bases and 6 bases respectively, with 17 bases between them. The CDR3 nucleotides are TGTGCCAGCAGTGATCTGAGGACAGCCCTCGCTGAAGCTTTCTTT. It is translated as CASSDLRTALAEAFF.

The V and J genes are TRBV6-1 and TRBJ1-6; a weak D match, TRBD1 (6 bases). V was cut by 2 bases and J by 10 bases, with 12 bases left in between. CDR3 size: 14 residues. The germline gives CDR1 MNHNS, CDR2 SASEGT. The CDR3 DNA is TGTGCCAGCAGTGAAAGGGCAGGGGAATCACCCCTCCACTTT. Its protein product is CASSERAGESPLHF.

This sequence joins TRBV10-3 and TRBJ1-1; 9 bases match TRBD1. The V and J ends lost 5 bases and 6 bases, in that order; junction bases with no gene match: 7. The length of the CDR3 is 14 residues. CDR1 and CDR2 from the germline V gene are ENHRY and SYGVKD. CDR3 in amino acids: CAISLRQGEAEAFF. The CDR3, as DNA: TGTGCCATCAGTCTAAGACAGGGGGAGGCTGAAGCTTTCTTT.

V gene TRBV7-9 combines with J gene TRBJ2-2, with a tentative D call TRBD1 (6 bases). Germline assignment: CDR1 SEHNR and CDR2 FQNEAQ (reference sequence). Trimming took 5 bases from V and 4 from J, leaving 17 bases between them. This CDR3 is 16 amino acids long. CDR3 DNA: TGTGCCAGCAGCATGGACAGAATGGCGGGCACCGGGGAGCTGTTTTTT. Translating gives CASSMDRMAGTGELFF.

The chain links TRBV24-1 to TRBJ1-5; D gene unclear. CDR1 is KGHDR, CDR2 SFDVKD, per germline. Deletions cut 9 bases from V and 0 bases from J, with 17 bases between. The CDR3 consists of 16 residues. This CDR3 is CATPEVHNYSNQPQHF. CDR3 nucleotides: TGTGCCACCCCAGAGGTACATAATTATAGCAATCAGCCCCAGCATTTT.

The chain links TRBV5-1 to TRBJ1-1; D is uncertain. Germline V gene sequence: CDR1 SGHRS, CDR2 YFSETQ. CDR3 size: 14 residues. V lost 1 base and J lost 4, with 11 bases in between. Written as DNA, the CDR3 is TGCGCCAGCAGCTTGAAGCCCTCCGGCACTGAAGCTTTCTTT. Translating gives CASSLKPSGTEAFF.

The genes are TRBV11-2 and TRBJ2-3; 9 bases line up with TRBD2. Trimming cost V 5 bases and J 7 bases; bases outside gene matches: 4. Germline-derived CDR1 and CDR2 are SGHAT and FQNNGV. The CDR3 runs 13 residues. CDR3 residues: CASSPGLAYTQYF. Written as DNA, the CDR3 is TGTGCCAGCAGCCCGGGACTAGCCTATACGCAGTATTTT.

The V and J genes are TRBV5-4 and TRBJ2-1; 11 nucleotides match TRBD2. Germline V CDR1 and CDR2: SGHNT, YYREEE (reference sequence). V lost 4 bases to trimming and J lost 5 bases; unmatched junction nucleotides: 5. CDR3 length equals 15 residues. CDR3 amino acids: CASSGGTSGHNEQFF. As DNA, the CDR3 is TGTGCCAGCAGCGGGGGGACTAGCGGCCACAATGAGCAGTTCTTC.

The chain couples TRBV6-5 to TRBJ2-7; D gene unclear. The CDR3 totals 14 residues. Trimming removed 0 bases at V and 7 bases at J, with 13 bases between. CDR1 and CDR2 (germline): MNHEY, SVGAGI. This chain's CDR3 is CASSYSSLAGEQYF. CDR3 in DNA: TGTGCCAGCAGTTACTCTTCCCTCGCCGGTGAGCAGTACTTC.

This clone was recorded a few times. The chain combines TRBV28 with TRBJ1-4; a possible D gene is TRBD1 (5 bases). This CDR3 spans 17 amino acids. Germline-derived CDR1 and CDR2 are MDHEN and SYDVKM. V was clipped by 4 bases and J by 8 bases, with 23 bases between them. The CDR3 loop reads CASSSPGSHTSVEKLFF. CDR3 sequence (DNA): TGTGCCAGCAGTTCACCAGGGTCTCATACTAGCGTCGAAAAACTGTTTTTT.

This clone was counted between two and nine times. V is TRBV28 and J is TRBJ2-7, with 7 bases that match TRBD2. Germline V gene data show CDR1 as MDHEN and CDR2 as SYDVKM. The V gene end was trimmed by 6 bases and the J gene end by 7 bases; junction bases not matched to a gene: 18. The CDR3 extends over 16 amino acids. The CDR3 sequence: CASSLEPTPGGREQYF. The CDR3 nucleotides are TGTGCCAGCAGCCTAGAACCTACGCCGGGAGGCCGGGAGCAGTACTTC.

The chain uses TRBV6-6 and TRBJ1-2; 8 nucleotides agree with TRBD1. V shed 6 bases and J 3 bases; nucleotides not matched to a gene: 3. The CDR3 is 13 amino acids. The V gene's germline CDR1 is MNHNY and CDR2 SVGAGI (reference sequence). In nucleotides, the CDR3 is TGTGCCAGCAGCGACAGGGGCGACTATGGCTACACCTTC. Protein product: CASSDRGDYGYTF.

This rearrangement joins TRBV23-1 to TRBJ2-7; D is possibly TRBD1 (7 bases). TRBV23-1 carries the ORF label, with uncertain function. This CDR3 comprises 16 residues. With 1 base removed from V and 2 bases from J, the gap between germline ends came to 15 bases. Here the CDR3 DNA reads TGCGCCAGCAGTCAATTTGCGGGGACAGACACCTACGAGCAGTACTTC. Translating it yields CASSQFAGTDTYEQYF.

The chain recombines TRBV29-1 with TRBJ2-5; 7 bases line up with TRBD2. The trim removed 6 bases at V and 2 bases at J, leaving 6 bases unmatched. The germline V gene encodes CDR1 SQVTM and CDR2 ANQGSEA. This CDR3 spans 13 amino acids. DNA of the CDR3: TGCAGCGTCGTAAGCGGGGCACAAGAGACCCAGTACTTC. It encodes CSVVSGAQETQYF.

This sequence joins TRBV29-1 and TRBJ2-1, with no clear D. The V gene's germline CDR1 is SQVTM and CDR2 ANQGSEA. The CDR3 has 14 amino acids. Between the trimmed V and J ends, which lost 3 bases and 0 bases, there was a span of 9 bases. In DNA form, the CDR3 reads TGCAGCGTTGAGAGCTGGAGCTCCTACAATGAGCAGTTCTTC. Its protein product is CSVESWSSYNEQFF.

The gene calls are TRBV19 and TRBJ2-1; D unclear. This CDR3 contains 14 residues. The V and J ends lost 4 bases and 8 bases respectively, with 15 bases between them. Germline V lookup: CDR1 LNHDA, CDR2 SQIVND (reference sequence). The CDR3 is CASSKEFFTHEQFF. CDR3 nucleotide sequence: TGTGCCAGTAGTAAGGAGTTTTTTACGCATGAGCAGTTCTTC.

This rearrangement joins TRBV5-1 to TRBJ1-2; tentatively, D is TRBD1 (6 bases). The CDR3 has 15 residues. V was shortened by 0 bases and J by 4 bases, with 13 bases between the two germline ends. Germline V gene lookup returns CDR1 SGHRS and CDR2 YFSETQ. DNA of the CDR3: TGCGCCAGCAGCTTGGGAGTTACAGGGACCTATGGCTACACCTTC. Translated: CASSLGVTGTYGYTF.

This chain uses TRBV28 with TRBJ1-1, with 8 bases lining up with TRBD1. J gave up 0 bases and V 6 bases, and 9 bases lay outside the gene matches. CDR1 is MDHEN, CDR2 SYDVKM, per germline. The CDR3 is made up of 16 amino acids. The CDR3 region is CASRPDRGPMNTEAFF. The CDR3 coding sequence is TGTGCCAGCAGGCCTGACAGGGGCCCAATGAACACTGAAGCTTTCTTT.